A selection of T cell receptor beta chains follows, all from one sample in a study of blood T cell repertoires in COVID-19. Data came from immunoSEQ multiplex PCR; TCRdb stores just in-frame clones and leaves some out. The table records over 150,000 clones, just under 85% of them present only once. The source material was peripheral blood. These receptors were collected from a woman of 80 years or more with COVID-19, enrolled during active disease. Each CDR3 is given with its conserved first and last residue. D genes are given only for firm matches. Size values are once, few and many counts, or a class for expanded clones, and some rows have none.

TRBJ1-5,TRBD1,TRBV27,-,TGTGCCAGCAGTTTATTTGGGACAGATTCAAATAGCAATCAGCCCCAGCATTTT,CASSLFGTDSNSNQPQHF
TRBJ1-1,-,TRBV30,-,TGTGCCTGGGCGGGACACCTGAAACCTGAAGCTTTCTTT,CAWAGHLKPEAFF
TRBJ1-1,-,TRBV6-2/TRBV6-3,-,TGTGCCAGCAGTTACTACGGGCAGGGAGGAGAAGCTTTCTTT,CASSYYGQGGEAFF
TRBJ2-7,-,TRBV7-2,once,TGTGCCAGCAGCTGGGGACACTCCTACGAGCAGTACTTC,CASSWGHSYEQYF
TRBJ1-2,-,TRBV18,-,TGTGCCAGCTCGGCACAGGGAGGGAATGGCTACACCTTC,CASSAQGGNGYTF
TRBJ1-1,TRBD1,TRBV16,-,TGTGCCAGCAGCGGACCCGGGACAGGGACTGAAGCTTTCTTT,CASSGPGTGTEAFF
TRBJ2-7,TRBD1,TRBV28,few,TGTGCCAGCAGTTTATTGCGACAGGGATCCGAGCAGTACTTC,CASSLLRQGSEQYF
TRBJ2-7,TRBD1,TRBV19,-,TGTGCCAGTAGTCAACAGGGGGCGAACTACGAGCAGTACTTC,CASSQQGANYEQYF
TRBJ1-4,TRBD1,TRBV5-4,-,TGTGCCAGCAGCCTGGGACAGGGAGCTGAAAAACTGTTTTTT,CASSLGQGAEKLFF
TRBJ2-3,TRBD2,TRBV7-2,-,TGTGCCAGCAGCCCTCGGACTAGCGGTTATACGCAGTATTTT,CASSPRTSGYTQYF
TRBJ2-5,TRBD2,TRBV2,-,TGTGCCAGCAGTGAGATTAGCGGGGGGGCGGAGACCCAGTACTTC,CASSEISGGAETQYF
TRBJ1-5,-,TRBV28,-,TGTGCCAGCAGTTTACTCGGGCAGCCCCAGCATTTT,CASSLLGQPQHF
TRBJ2-2,TRBD1,TRBV19,-,TGTGCCAGTATCAATCCGGGACAGTACACCGGGGAGCTGTTTTTT,CASINPGQYTGELFF
TRBJ1-6,-,TRBV18,-,TGTGCCAGCTCACCAGGGGGCCCACCCCTCCACTTT,CASSPGGPPLHF
TRBJ2-1,-,TRBV2,-,TGTGCCAGCATCCAGGGACTTTTCAATGAGCAGTTCTTC,CASIQGLFNEQFF
TRBJ2-5,TRBD2,TRBV5-5,-,TGTGCCAGCAGCTGGAGGGACTACCCCCGGGAGACCCAGTACTTC,CASSWRDYPRETQYF
TRBJ2-1,TRBD2,TRBV29-1,-,TGCAGCGTTGCCAGCGGGAGGTACAATGAGCAGTTCTTC,CSVASGRYNEQFF
TRBJ2-7,TRBD2,TRBV9,-,TGTGCCAGCAGCGCCAGCGGGGGGCCGGGAGAGCAGTACTTC,CASSASGGPGEQYF
TRBJ2-7,-,TRBV20-1,few,TGCAGTGCTAGTTTAGTAATTTACGACGAGCAGTACTTC,CSASLVIYDEQYF
TRBJ2-3,TRBD2,TRBV7-3,-,TGTGCCAGCAGCCCAAGCCGACTAGCCCTAGATACGCAGTATTTT,CASSPSRLALDTQYF
TRBJ2-1,TRBD1,TRBV28,-,TGTGCCAGCAGTTTATATGTGCCCGGGACAGTCTCCTACAATGAGCAGTTCTTC,CASSLYVPGTVSYNEQFF
TRBJ2-3,TRBD2,TRBV3-1/TRBV3-2,-,TGTGCCAGCAGAGCGGGACTAGCGGGGACAGATACGCAGTATTTT,CASRAGLAGTDTQYF
TRBJ2-7,-,TRBV28,once,TGTGCCAGCAGTCTCTCCTGGCTTTACGAGCAGTACTTC,CASSLSWLYEQYF
TRBJ2-3,-,TRBV2,few,TGTGCCAGCAGTGAAGCAGAGGCGGGCGATACGCAGTATTTT,CASSEAEAGDTQYF
TRBJ1-2,-,TRBV7-2,-,TGTGCCAGCAGCTTACCTTCAGGGGCTCTTAACTATGGCTACACCTTC,CASSLPSGALNYGYTF
TRBJ2-3,TRBD2,TRBV7-9,once,TGTGCCAGCAGCTTAGGACTAGCGGGGAGCACAGATACGCAGTATTTT,CASSLGLAGSTDTQYF
TRBJ2-1,TRBD2,TRBV27,-,TGTGCCAGCAGCCGGGGACTAGCTGTCCCCTACAATGAGCAGTTCTTC,CASSRGLAVPYNEQFF
TRBJ2-1,TRBD2,TRBV5-1,-,TGCGCCAGCAGCTTGGCTAGCGGGACCTACAATGAGCAGTTCTTC,CASSLASGTYNEQFF
TRBJ2-1,TRBD2,TRBV27,-,TGTGCCAGCAGTTCGAGACTAGCGGGATGGTTCTTC,CASSSRLAGWFF
TRBJ2-2,-,TRBV11-1,-,TGTGCCAGCAGTCGTTGGGAGGCGGACACCGGGGAGCTGTTTTTT,CASSRWEADTGELFF
TRBJ2-5,TRBD1,TRBV28,once,TGTGCCAGCAGTTTAGGGACAGTTGGTTCGGAGACCCAGTACTTC,CASSLGTVGSETQYF
TRBJ1-2,-,TRBV18,-,TGTGCCAGCTCGACAGCTAACTATGGCTACACCTTC,CASSTANYGYTF
TRBJ2-7,TRBD1,TRBV18,-,TGTGCCAGCTCTACCTTGGGACAGGGGGCAAACGAGCAGTACTTC,CASSTLGQGANEQYF
TRBJ2-3,TRBD2,TRBV24-1,-,TGTGCCACCAGTGATCCCGCTAGCGGGGACGGCACAGATACGCAGTATTTT,CATSDPASGDGTDTQYF
TRBJ2-5,TRBD2,TRBV7-7,-,TGTGCTAGCAGCCGGGTCGGGGGGGAAACCCAGTACTTC,CASSRVGGETQYF
TRBJ2-7,-,TRBV6-5,-,TGTGCCAGCAGACCGAATAGCGGCTACGAGCAGTACTTC,CASRPNSGYEQYF
TRBJ1-4,TRBD1,TRBV5-1,-,TGCGCCAGCAGCCCCCAGACAGGGACTAATGAAAAACTGTTTTTT,CASSPQTGTNEKLFF
TRBJ1-6,-,TRBV7-2,-,TGTGCCAGCAGTTTGGACAGTGTGTATTCACCCCTCCACTTT,CASSLDSVYSPLHF
TRBJ2-5,-,TRBV28,-,TGTGCCAGCATGATGAGGGGGGGCTCGCAGGAGACCCAGTACTTC,CASMMRGGSQETQYF
TRBJ1-1,TRBD1,TRBV9,-,TGTGCCAGCAGCGTAGCTAAGGACAGGGAGGTGGGCACTGAAGCTTTCTTT,CASSVAKDREVGTEAFF
TRBJ1-5,-,TRBV27,-,TGTGCCAGCAGTTTAAGGCCAGGGTATCAGCCCCAGCATTTT,CASSLRPGYQPQHF
TRBJ2-7,-,TRBV7-9,-,TGTGCCAGCAGACTAGACGCCTCCTACGAGCAGTACTTC,CASRLDASYEQYF